Presented here are 22 T cell receptor beta chains from one specimen sequenced in a study of T cell responses to AZD1222 COVID-19 vaccine. TCRdb keeps only in-frame clones here, not all; method: immunoSEQ multiplex PCR. The sample holds 200,000 to 250,000 clones, approximately 94% seen once. This sample comprised peripheral blood, obtained 28 days after the second dose of the MenACWY control vaccine. The source of these receptors is an adult who received the MenACWY meningococcal vaccine as a control.

The genes are TRBV6-2 or TRBV6-3 and TRBJ2-3; D remains ambiguous. Between the trimmed V and J ends, which lost 5 bases and 5 bases, there was a span of 23 bases. The CDR3 sequence is 17 residues long. In germline, CDR1 is MNHEY, CDR2 SVGEGT. CDR3 region: CASSPASGPGREDTQYF. CDR3 sequence (DNA): TGTGCCAGCAGTCCCGCGAGTGGGCCCGGTAGGGAAGATACGCAGTATTTT.

The rearrangement links TRBV5-1 to TRBJ2-5, with D hard to call. V lost 0 bases and J lost 5, with 14 bases in between. This CDR3 has 15 amino acids. Germline V gene data show CDR1 as SGHRS and CDR2 as YFSETQ. The CDR3 loop reads CASSLATASAETQYF. The CDR3 region has the DNA TGCGCCAGCAGCTTGGCCACGGCGTCCGCGGAGACCCAGTACTTC.

V usage is TRBV6-5 and J usage is TRBJ1-1; D may be TRBD1 (5 bases). The V gene's germline CDR1 is MNHEY and CDR2 SVGAGI. The CDR3 totals 15 residues. Trimming left V 7 bases short and J 1 base short, with 16 bases between. CDR3 bases: TGTGCCAGCACCGAGGGGAGGGTCGCGAACACTGAAGCTTTCTTT. Translating gives CASTEGRVANTEAFF.

V is TRBV7-6 and J is TRBJ2-1, with 8 bases lining up with TRBD2. The V segment lost 4 bases and the J segment 7 bases; nucleotides outside the gene matches: 6. The CDR3 length is 14 residues. Germline CDR1 SGHVS, CDR2 FNYEAQ. The CDR3 reads CASSSGLEQNEQFF. In nucleotides, the CDR3 is TGTGCCAGCAGCTCGGGACTAGAGCAGAATGAGCAGTTCTTC.

This clone was seen a handful of times. The chain links TRBV20-1 to TRBJ2-7; D possibly corresponds to TRBD2 (5 bases). The length of the CDR3 is 12 residues. CDR1 is DFQATT and CDR2 is SNEGSKA in the germline V gene (reference sequence). With 3 bases removed from V and 4 bases from J, the gap between germline ends came to 10 bases. The chain's CDR3 is CSASLPGYEQYF. Here the CDR3 DNA reads TGCAGTGCTAGTCTTCCGGGGTACGAGCAGTACTTC.

This clone came up once. The gene calls are TRBV19 and TRBJ2-5, with TRBD1 matching over 9 bases. Germline assignment: CDR1 LNHDA and CDR2 SQIVND (reference sequence). The CDR3 is 14 residues long. The ends lost 5 bases at V and 1 base at J; junction bases unmatched: 2. Written as DNA, the CDR3 is TGTGCCAGTAGTGAGGGACAGGGCCAAGAGACCCAGTACTTC. Translated, it gives CASSEGQGQETQYF. The variable domain in full, with the rest retrieved from reference TRBV19 and TRBJ2-5, is DGGITQSPKYLFRKEGQNVTLSCEQNLNHDAMYWYRQDPGQGLRLIYYSQIVNDFQKGDIAEGYSVSREKKESFPLTVTSAQKNPTAFYLCASSEGQGQETQYFGPGTRLLVL.

The chain couples TRBV3-1 (or the pseudogene TRBV3-2) to TRBJ1-5, with 7 bases matching TRBD1. Germline V gives CDR1 LGHDT, CDR2 YNNKEL (reference sequence). This CDR3 region has 18 residues. The J segment lost 1 base and the V segment lost 6 bases, leaving 15 bases of the junction unmatched. The CDR3 reads CASRERTGPPLSNQPQHF. CDR3 bases: TGTGCCAGCAGGGAAAGGACAGGACCCCCCTTAAGCAATCAGCCCCAGCATTTT.

This sequence joins TRBV19 and TRBJ2-2; TRBD1 might be the D (6 bases). This CDR3 comprises 12 residues. The V and J ends lost 6 bases and 10 bases respectively, with 12 bases between them. Germline values: CDR1 LNHDA, CDR2 SQIVND (reference sequence). The CDR3 coding sequence is TGTGCCAGTAGCCCCCAGGGGAAGGAGCTGTTTTTT. Encoded protein: CASSPQGKELFF.

There are a few counts of this clone. The chain is built from TRBV27 and TRBJ1-4; D remains ambiguous. The germline V gene has CDR1 MNHEY and CDR2 SMNVEV (reference sequence). Trimming shortened V by 2 bases and J by 5 bases, and 6 bases separated the two germline ends. This CDR3 has 13 amino acids. In DNA, the CDR3 is TGTGCCAGCAGTTTAGAGCGAAATGAAAAACTGTTTTTT. It specifies CASSLERNEKLFF.

The chain joins TRBV5-1 to TRBJ1-1, with TRBD1 matching 8 bases. J gave up 7 bases and V 0 bases, and 2 bases lay outside the gene matches. Germline V lookup: CDR1 SGHRS, CDR2 YFSETQ. The CDR3 is 13 residues long. The CDR3 DNA is TGCGCCAGCAGCTTGGCAGGGGGCGTTGAAGCTTTCTTT. Translated, it gives CASSLAGGVEAFF. Full variable domain (outside the CDR3, taken from reference TRBV5-1 and TRBJ1-1): KAGVTQTPRYLIKTRGQQVTLSCSPISGHRSVSWYQQTPGQGLQFLFEYFSETQRNKGNFPGRFSGRQFSNSRSEMNVSTLELGDSALYLCASSLAGGVEAFFGQGTRLTVV.

The V gene is TRBV5-8, the J gene TRBJ1-1; tentative D call: TRBD1 (5 bases). Germline CDR1 and CDR2: SGHTS and YDEGEE. CDR3 length equals 13 residues. Trimming took off 1 base at V and 6 bases at J, with 10 bases between the two ends. The CDR3 DNA follows: TGTGCCAGCAGCTTGATTCAGGGCTCTGAAGCTTTCTTT. It specifies CASSLIQGSEAFF. Full variable domain (missing parts from reference TRBV5-8 and TRBJ1-1): EAGVTQSPTHLIKTRGQQATLRCSPISGHTSVYWYQQALGLGLQFLLWYDEGEERNRGNFPPRFSGRQFPNYSSELNVNALELEDSALYLCASSLIQGSEAFFGQGTRLTVV.

J is TRBJ2-1 and V is TRBV7-2; 15 bases are a match to TRBD2. This CDR3 contains 19 residues. Germline loops: CDR1 SGHTA, CDR2 FQGNSA. The V and J ends lost 0 bases and 9 bases, in that order; junction bases with no gene match: 12. CDR3 region: CASSLAGLAGGDLLSEQFF. CDR3 nucleotides: TGTGCCAGCAGCTTAGCGGGACTAGCGGGAGGTGATCTCCTTAGTGAGCAGTTCTTC. Based on the CDR3 plus reference TRBV7-2 and TRBJ2-1, the full variable domain is GAGVSQSPSNKVTEKGKDVELRCDPISGHTALYWYRQSLGQGLEFLIYFQGNSAPDKSGLPSDRFSAERTGGSVSTLTIQRTQQEDSAVYLCASSLAGLAGGDLLSEQFFGPGTRLTVL.

The rearrangement joins TRBV7-9 to TRBJ1-2; perhaps TRBD1 as D (6 bases). Germline V gene sequence: CDR1 SEHNR, CDR2 FQNEAQ (reference sequence). V dropped 3 bases and J dropped 4 bases, with 12 bases sitting between them. The CDR3 runs 14 residues. The chain's CDR3 is CASSFGGGSYGYTF. The CDR3 nucleotides are TGTGCCAGCAGCTTTGGAGGGGGAAGCTATGGCTACACCTTC.

This clone was counted between two and nine times. This rearrangement joins TRBV19 to TRBJ1-6; TRBD1 matches 11 bases. Trimming removed 5 bases from V and 10 bases from J; junction bases left unmatched: 7. This CDR3 spans 15 amino acids. Germline CDR1 is LNHDA and CDR2 is SQIVND (reference sequence). CDR3 residues: CASSYRDRGFSPLHF. CDR3 DNA sequence: TGTGCCAGTAGTTATCGGGACAGGGGGTTCTCACCCCTCCACTTT.

The chain joins TRBV11-2 to TRBJ1-1; no clear D gene. Trimming took 5 bases from V and 3 from J, leaving 16 bases between them. CDR1 is SGHAT and CDR2 is FQNNGV in the germline V gene. There are 15 residues in the CDR3. The DNA for the CDR3 is TGTGCCAGCAGCCCCGAGTGGGCGGGTCACACTGAAGCTTTCTTT. It encodes CASSPEWAGHTEAFF.

This chain uses TRBV19 with TRBJ1-2; D is perhaps TRBD1 (6 bases). The CDR3 covers 15 residues. Germline CDR1 is LNHDA and CDR2 is SQIVND (reference sequence). Trimming took off 7 bases at V and 4 bases at J, with 19 bases between the two ends. Here the CDR3 DNA reads TGTGCCAGTATTCAACCCGAACAGGGAATCTATGGCTACACCTTC. Translated, it gives CASIQPEQGIYGYTF. The whole variable domain, remainder taken from reference TRBV19 and TRBJ1-2, is DGGITQSPKYLFRKEGQNVTLSCEQNLNHDAMYWYRQDPGQGLRLIYYSQIVNDFQKGDIAEGYSVSREKKESFPLTVTSAQKNPTAFYLCASIQPEQGIYGYTFGSGTRLTVV.

Here the CDR3 reads CASTTAWGTEKLFF. CDR3 DNA: TGTGCCAGTACAACCGCATGGGGGACTGAAAAACTGTTTTTT. The chain joins TRBV19 to TRBJ1-4, with D perhaps TRBD1 (5 bases). V was shortened by 7 bases and J by 7 bases, with 16 bases between the two germline ends. From germline, CDR1 is LNHDA and CDR2 SQIVND (reference sequence). This CDR3 contains 14 residues.

This clone was seen more than once but under ten times. The CDR3 protein is CATTRPSSTDTQYF. The CDR3 region has the DNA TGTGCTACCACCCGGCCCTCTAGCACAGATACGCAGTATTTT. The rearrangement uses TRBV5-4 and TRBJ2-3; D ambiguous. CDR1 is SGHNT, CDR2 YYREEE, per germline (reference sequence). This CDR3 contains 14 residues. The variable domain in full, with the rest retrieved from reference TRBV5-4 and TRBJ2-3, is ETGVTQSPTHLIKTRGQQVTLRCSSQSGHNTVSWYQQALGQGPQFIFQYYREEENGRGNFPPRFSGLQFPNYSSELNVNALELDDSALYLCATTRPSSTDTQYFGPGTRLTVL.

The sample holds one count of this clone. V gene TRBV3-1 (or the pseudogene TRBV3-2) combines with J gene TRBJ2-3; the match to TRBD2 covers 8 bases. V lost 1 base and J lost 4; bases outside the gene matches: 7. The CDR3 is 16 amino acids. Germline V gene data show CDR1 as LGHDT and CDR2 as YNNKEL (reference sequence). The CDR3 DNA is TGTGCCAGCAGCCAAGTCACGGGGGGGCCTTCAGATACGCAGTATTTT. Translated: CASSQVTGGPSDTQYF.

This chain connects TRBV2 to TRBJ1-4; 7 bases align to TRBD1. V was clipped by 5 bases and J by 5 bases; unmatched bases: 11. The CDR3 covers 16 residues. Germline V CDR1 and CDR2: SNHLY, FYNNEI. The CDR3: CASSPGQPVDNEKLFF. The CDR3 DNA reads TGTGCCAGCAGTCCGGGACAGCCCGTCGACAATGAAAAACTGTTTTTT.

V gene TRBV7-9 combines with J gene TRBJ2-2; D tentatively reads TRBD1 or TRBD2 (5 bases each). This CDR3 contains 18 residues. V was trimmed by 6 bases and J by 4 bases, leaving 24 bases between them. Germline V lookup: CDR1 SEHNR, CDR2 FQNEAQ (reference sequence). CDR3 amino acids: CASRPWGAGPKTTGELFF. CDR3 nucleotides: TGTGCCAGCAGACCCTGGGGAGCAGGGCCCAAGACCACCGGGGAGCTGTTTTTT.

The rearrangement uses TRBV27 and TRBJ1-5; maybe TRBD1 (5 bases). This CDR3 has 15 amino acids. From germline, CDR1 is MNHEY and CDR2 SMNVEV (reference sequence). V gave up 6 bases and J gave up 7 bases, with 19 bases separating them. The CDR3, as DNA: TGTGCCAGCAGCCCGATCGGGGGAACAAGGCAGCCCCAGCATTTT. Encoded protein: CASSPIGGTRQPQHF.